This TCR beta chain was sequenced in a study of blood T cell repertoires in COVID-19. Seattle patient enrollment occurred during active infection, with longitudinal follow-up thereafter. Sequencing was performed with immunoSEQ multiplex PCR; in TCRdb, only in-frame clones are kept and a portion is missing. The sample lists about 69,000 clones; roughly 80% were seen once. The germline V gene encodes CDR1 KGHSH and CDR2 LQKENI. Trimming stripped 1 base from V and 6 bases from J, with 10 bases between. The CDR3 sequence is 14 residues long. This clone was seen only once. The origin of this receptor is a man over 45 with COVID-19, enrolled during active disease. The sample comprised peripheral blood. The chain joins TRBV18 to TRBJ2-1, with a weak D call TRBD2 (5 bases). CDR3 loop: CASSPRRRTNEQFF. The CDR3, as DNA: TGTGCCAGCTCACCACGGAGGAGGACCAATGAGCAGTTCTTC. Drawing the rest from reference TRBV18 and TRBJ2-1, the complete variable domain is NAGVMQNPRHLVRRRGQEARLRCSPMKGHSHVYWYRQLPEEGLKFMVYLQKENIIDESGMPKERFSAEFPKEGPSILRIQQVVRGDSAAYFCASSPRRRTNEQFFGPGTRLTVL.